These 23 T cell receptor beta chains share one sample of origin, sequenced in a study of radiotherapy plus CTLA-4 blockade in lung cancer. Method: immunoSEQ multiplex PCR; TCRdb's copy keeps in-frame clones and lacks some. The table records approximately 44,000 clones, 76% of them present only once. The source was peripheral blood, collected from a patient treated with radiotherapy plus ipilimumab. The origin of the receptors is a human donor with non-small cell lung cancer who had stable disease on radiotherapy plus ipilimumab.

The chain has TRBV5-6 and TRBJ2-7; 7 bases match TRBD1. Germline V gene data show CDR1 as SGHDT and CDR2 as YYEEEE. There are 14 residues in the CDR3. V lost 4 bases and J lost 0; bases outside the gene matches: 4. Here the CDR3 DNA reads TGTGCCAGCAGCCAGGACAGGCTCTCCTACGAGCAGTACTTC. It translates to CASSQDRLSYEQYF.

This clone has just a few counts. The chain uses TRBV19 and TRBJ1-6, with D hard to call. The CDR3 loop spans 14 amino acids. Germline V gives CDR1 LNHDA, CDR2 SQIVND (reference sequence). Trimming took off 4 bases at V and 3 bases at J, with 7 bases between the two ends. The CDR3 loop reads CASSTRDYNSPLHF. In DNA form, the CDR3 reads TGTGCCAGTAGTACACGGGACTATAATTCACCCCTCCACTTT.

The chain uses TRBV5-1 and TRBJ1-5; D not certain. CDR3 length: 13 amino acids. Trimming left V 2 bases short and J 2 bases short, with 5 bases between. CDR1 and CDR2 (germline): SGHRS, YFSETQ. The CDR3 DNA reads TGCGCCAGCAGCTTCGGAGGCAATCAGCCCCAGCATTTT. Protein sequence: CASSFGGNQPQHF.

This chain connects TRBV28 to TRBJ1-1; D unclear. The length of the CDR3 is 17 residues. Per germline, CDR1 MDHEN and CDR2 SYDVKM. V was trimmed by 6 bases and J by 6 bases, leaving 26 bases between them. The CDR3 loop reads CASSHLTMLFSPSEAFF. The CDR3 DNA reads as TGTGCCAGCAGCCACCTAACTATGCTATTTAGTCCTTCTGAAGCTTTCTTT.

The gene calls are TRBV6-6 and TRBJ1-2; TRBD1 matches 10 bases. The CDR3 loop spans 12 amino acids. Per germline, CDR1 MNHNY and CDR2 SVGAGI (reference sequence). J gave up 10 bases and V 4 bases, and 3 bases lay outside the gene matches. Written as DNA, the CDR3 is TGTGCCAGCAGTTCTGGGACAGGGGTCTACACCTTC. Protein product: CASSSGTGVYTF.

The chain recombines TRBV28 with TRBJ2-2; D may be TRBD1 or TRBD2 (6 bases each). The CDR3 loop spans 16 amino acids. Between the trimmed V and J ends, which lost 4 bases and 1 base, there was a span of 13 bases. Looked up from germline, CDR1 is MDHEN and CDR2 is SYDVKM. DNA for the CDR3: TGTGCCAGCAGTTCCCGGGGGCAGATGAACACCGGGGAGCTGTTTTTT. It translates to CASSSRGQMNTGELFF.

This rearrangement joins TRBV29-1 to TRBJ1-3; no clear D gene. The V end was cut by 2 bases, the J end by 0 bases, with 11 bases between. This CDR3 is 15 amino acids long. Germline loops: CDR1 SQVTM, CDR2 ANQGSEA. CDR3 DNA: TGCAGCGTTGAATTTTATATAGACTCTGGAAACACCATATATTTT. This gives the protein CSVEFYIDSGNTIYF.

The gene calls are TRBV9 and TRBJ1-1; 7 bases align to TRBD1. The J segment lost 6 bases and the V segment lost 4 bases, leaving 9 bases of the junction unmatched. CDR3 size: 14 residues. Germline-derived CDR1 and CDR2 are SGDLS and YYNGEE. CDR3 sequence reads: CASSPTTGTAEAFF. The CDR3 region has the DNA TGTGCCAGCAGCCCAACGACAGGGACGGCTGAAGCTTTCTTT. Complete variable domain (other parts from reference TRBV9 and TRBJ1-1): DSGVTQTPKHLITATGQRVTLRCSPRSGDLSVYWYQQSLDQGLQFLIQYYNGEERAKGNILERFSAQQFPDLHSELNLSSLELGDSALYFCASSPTTGTAEAFFGQGTRLTVV.

The J gene is TRBJ1-2, the V gene TRBV5-3; 8 nucleotides match TRBD1. TRBV5-3 is flagged as an ORF with uncertain function. The CDR3 contains 16 residues. Losses at the gene ends were 1 base for V and 0 bases for J; bases not matched to a gene: 5. The chain's CDR3 is CARSLCPGGPNYGYTF. In DNA form, the CDR3 reads TGTGCCAGAAGCTTGTGCCCAGGGGGCCCTAACTATGGCTACACCTTC.

This clone was seen a handful of times. In DNA form, the CDR3 reads TGTGCCAGCAGCTCGAAGCGGGTCAACCAAGAGACCCAGTACTTC. Translating it yields CASSSKRVNQETQYF. This chain links TRBV7-8 with TRBJ2-5, with D possibly matching TRBD2 (6 bases). The CDR3 is 15 amino acids. V was cut by 4 bases and J by 0 bases, with 12 bases left in between. Germline V gene sequence: CDR1 SGHVS, CDR2 FQNEAQ.

The gene calls are TRBV4-3 and TRBJ2-3; D is unclear. Germline CDR1 reads LGHNA; CDR2 reads YSLEER. The ends were cut back, 0 bases at V and 5 bases at J, with 12 bases in the middle. The CDR3 has 15 residues. In DNA form, the CDR3 reads TGCGCCAGCAGCCAAGATGCGGTCGACGGAGATACGCAGTATTTT. Residues: CASSQDAVDGDTQYF.

The chain combines TRBV7-2 with TRBJ2-1, with 8 positions matching TRBD2. V was pared by 5 bases and J by 0 bases, with 3 bases of the junction left unmatched. The germline gives CDR1 SGHTA, CDR2 FQGNSA. The CDR3 consists of 15 residues. Here the CDR3 DNA reads TGTGCCAGCAGCCCCGGGGGGGCCTCCTACAATGAGCAGTTCTTC. Protein sequence: CASSPGGASYNEQFF.

The gene calls are TRBV27 and TRBJ2-1; 11 positions match TRBD2. V lost 7 bases and J lost 0; bases outside the gene matches: 8. Germline V gene sequence: CDR1 MNHEY, CDR2 SMNVEV (reference sequence). The CDR3 is 17 amino acids. The CDR3 DNA is TGTGCCAGCACCCCTAGCGGGGGGTGGAGCTCCTACAATGAGCAGTTCTTC. It specifies CASTPSGGWSSYNEQFF.

This chain joins TRBV21-1 and TRBJ1-4; the tabulated D call, TRBD1, remains unverified against the DNA. TRBV21-1 constitutes a pseudogene. CDR3 size: 15 residues. In nucleotides, the CDR3 is TGTGCCAGCAGCACCCGACAGCCAACTAATGAAAAACTGTTTTTT. Protein sequence: CASSTRQPTNEKLFF.

This chain connects TRBV6-6 to TRBJ2-1; D uncertain. This CDR3 contains 11 residues. Germline assignment: CDR1 MNHNY and CDR2 SVGAGI (reference sequence). V lost 5 bases, J lost 7 bases, and 6 bases lay in between. The CDR3 loop is CASSPVNEQFF. The CDR3 nucleotides read TGTGCCAGCAGTCCCGTGAATGAGCAGTTCTTC.

The rearrangement links TRBV19 to TRBJ1-2; tentative D call: TRBD1 (5 bases). The CDR3 extends over 12 amino acids. The germline CDR1 and CDR2 sequences are LNHDA and SQIVND (reference sequence). V lost 7 bases to trimming and J lost 4 bases, with 10 bases between them. As DNA, the CDR3 is TGTGCCAGTAACGACAGAGGCTATGGCTACACCTTC. Translation gives CASNDRGYGYTF.

CDR3 DNA sequence: TGTGCCAGTAGCCAGGGGACAACAAATCAGCCCCAGCATTTT. Translating gives CASSQGTTNQPQHF. The chain carries TRBV19 and TRBJ1-5, with a tentative D call TRBD1 (6 bases). Per germline, CDR1 LNHDA and CDR2 SQIVND (reference sequence). The CDR3 covers 14 residues. V was cut by 6 bases and J by 4 bases, with 13 bases left in between.

This clone was detected a few times. CDR3: CASSFGQLLNTGELFF. For the CDR3, the DNA is TGCGCCAGCAGCTTCGGACAGCTACTAAACACCGGGGAGCTGTTTTTT. V is TRBV5-1 and J is TRBJ2-2; tentatively, D is TRBD1 (6 bases). The germline CDR1 and CDR2 sequences are SGHRS and YFSETQ. The CDR3 is made up of 16 amino acids. Trimming left V 2 bases short and J 2 bases short, with 13 bases between.

The chain recombines TRBV9 with TRBJ2-7, with D possibly being TRBD1 (6 bases). This CDR3 contains 14 residues. CDR1 and CDR2 (germline): SGDLS, YYNGEE. Trimming took off 8 bases at V and 1 base at J, with 16 bases between the two ends. The chain's CDR3 is CASTETGSSYEQYF. The CDR3 DNA follows: TGTGCCAGTACTGAAACAGGGTCTTCCTACGAGCAGTACTTC.

DNA of the CDR3: TGCGCCAGCAGTGAGAGGGCAGGGGGTAAGGATGGCTACACCTTC. It encodes CASSERAGGKDGYTF. The V gene is TRBV10-2, the J gene TRBJ1-2; 7 bases fit TRBD1. The CDR3 has 15 residues. CDR1 is WSHSY, CDR2 SAAADI, per germline. The trim removed 2 bases at V and 6 bases at J, leaving 9 bases unmatched.

V usage is TRBV19 and J usage is TRBJ2-5, with TRBD2 matching over 12 bases. This CDR3 has 18 amino acids. Looked up from germline, CDR1 is LNHDA and CDR2 is SQIVND (reference sequence). V lost 2 bases, J lost 5 bases, and 12 bases stayed unmatched. CDR3 DNA sequence: TGTGCCAGTAGTATAACGCCGCGGCTAGCGGGGGGGCGGGAGACCCAGTACTTC. This translates into CASSITPRLAGGRETQYF.

The V call is TRBV4-3, the J call TRBJ1-6; D not certain. The V gene's germline CDR1 is LGHNA and CDR2 YSLEER. CDR3 length: 15 amino acids. Trimming stripped 4 bases from V and 9 bases from J, with 16 bases between. The CDR3 DNA is TGCGCCAGCAGCCCCTCCACCGGGAGCCTTTCACCCCTCCACTTT. Residues: CASSPSTGSLSPLHF.

The chain employs TRBV6-6 and TRBJ2-5, with unresolved D. Looked up from germline, CDR1 is MNHNY and CDR2 is SVGAGI (reference sequence). V was shortened by 2 bases and J by 5 bases, with 6 bases between the two germline ends. The CDR3 has 12 residues. Here the CDR3 DNA reads TGTGCCAGCAGTTACCTCCAGGAGACCCAGTACTTC. It translates to CASSYLQETQYF.